This record looks at one T cell receptor beta chain sequence and its context. Its antigen is still unknown. Germline V gene data show CDR1 as MNHNS and CDR2 as SASEGT. The CDR3 contains 16 residues. V was trimmed by 6 bases and J by 5 bases, leaving 22 bases between them. Via MiXCR, TCRdb re-called the reads, giving one row per CDR3 protein. The profile shows approximately 590,000 distinct CDR3 sequences, around 40% of them singletons. The data were taken from a study of T cell repertoires in cytomegalovirus infection. Study as a whole: CMV epitopes that were recently identified and HLA-C-restricted were used alongside well-studied HLA-B-restricted ones. Public TCR beta signatures were indicative of both CMV infection and a matching HLA type.

Whole-study results and caveats: Carriage of CMV together with the relevant HLA was identifiable through cumulative public TCR beta family frequency. Ex vivo, HLA-C-restricted CMV-specific TCR beta clonotypes prevailed over the rest of the response.

J is TRBJ1-2 and V is TRBV6-1; D is possibly TRBD1 (6 bases). The TCR originated in a human donor in good health (CMV status not recorded). Some clones in this sample may be carry-over from other donors' samples. The sample here was cultured PBMCs, taken from culture after CMV antigen stimulation. The CDR3 protein is CASSAARGQGGYGYTF. CDR3 coding DNA: TGTGCCAGCAGCGCCGCCCGGGGGCAGGGTGGTTATGGCTACACCTTC.